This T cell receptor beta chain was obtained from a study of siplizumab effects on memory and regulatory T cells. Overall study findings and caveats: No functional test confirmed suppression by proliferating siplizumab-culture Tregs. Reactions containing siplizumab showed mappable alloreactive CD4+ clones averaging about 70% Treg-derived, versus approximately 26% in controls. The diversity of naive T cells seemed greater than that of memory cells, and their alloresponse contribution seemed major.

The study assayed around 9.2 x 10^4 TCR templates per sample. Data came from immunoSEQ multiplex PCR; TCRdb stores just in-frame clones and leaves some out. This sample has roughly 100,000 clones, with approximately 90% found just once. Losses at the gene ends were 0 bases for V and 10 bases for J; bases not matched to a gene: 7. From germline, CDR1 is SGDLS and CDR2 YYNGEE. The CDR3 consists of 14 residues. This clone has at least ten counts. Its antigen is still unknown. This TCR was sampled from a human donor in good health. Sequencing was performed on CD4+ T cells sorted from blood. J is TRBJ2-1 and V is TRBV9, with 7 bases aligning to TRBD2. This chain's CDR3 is CASSVGLAVREQFF. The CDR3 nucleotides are TGTGCCAGCAGCGTAGGTCTAGCGGTGCGGGAGCAGTTCTTC.